This TCR beta chain was obtained from a study of CD8 T cells in ankylosing spondylitis. Each CDR3 protein is one row after TCRdb ran MiXCR on the 5' RACE reads. There are about 250,000 distinct CDR3 sequences in the sample; approximately 30% occur only once, and 4% to 5.5% lies in the top ten. Trimming took 9 bases from V and 0 from J, leaving 8 bases between them. The CDR3 is 12 residues long. Germline CDR1 and CDR2: KGHDR and SFDVKD. Sequenced material: blood, either unsorted or a sorted T cell fraction (not recorded which). The source is a male donor with ankylosing spondylitis or in good health (not recorded which). The chain is built from TRBV24-1 and TRBJ2-7, with D possibly being TRBD1 (5 bases). Here the CDR3 DNA reads TGTGCCACCTCGGACAACTCCTACGAGCAGTACTTC. This translates into CATSDNSYEQYF.